This entry is about one T cell receptor (beta chain). Its antigen is undetermined. One end of the junction fails to match germline, which may point to a read error. CDR1 is SGHRS and CDR2 is YFSETQ in the germline V gene. The CDR3 has 16 residues. This record comes from a study of cytomegalovirus exposure and HLA in healthy donors. The study, taken as a whole, reports: When a later analysis was performed, an Asian-associated ancestry cluster reportedly had fewer N-insertions than the approximately 680-donor mean. A later look showed TCR association rates differing by HLA locus, highest for DRB1 and lowest for HLA-C.

Primers: 60 Vbeta forward and 13 Jbeta reverse. Produced via immunoSEQ multiplex PCR; TCRdb's table is partial and in-frame only. The sample yields some 150,000 clones, approximately 80% seen once. This chain connects TRBV5-1 to TRBJ2-7, with 9 bases matching TRBD2. The sequenced sample consisted of PBMCs. This TCR was sampled from a man in his thirties or forties in good health and CMV-seropositive. CDR3 nucleotide sequence: TGCGCCAGCAGCTTTGGTAGCGGGGGCCCCTCCCACGAGCAGTACTTC. It yields the protein CASSFGSGGPSHEQYF.